These 20 T cell receptor beta chains share one sample of origin, sequenced in a study of neurological immune-mediated disorders. TCRdb reanalysed the 5' RACE reads using MiXCR and keeps one entry per CDR3 protein. Counted here are 65,000 to 80,000 distinct CDR3 sequences, 4.5% to 6% occurring once; the ten biggest clones make up 2% to 2.5%. Sequenced input: PBMCs. These receptors all stem from a woman in her 70s with multiple sclerosis.

Ten or more counts support this clonotype. The CDR3: CASSAAQGVGNTIYF. As DNA, the CDR3 is TGTGCCAGCTCCGCGGCACAGGGGGTCGGAAACACCATATATTTT. V gene TRBV28 combines with J gene TRBJ1-3; TRBD1 agrees at 8 bases. This CDR3 contains 15 residues. The V segment lost 8 bases and the J segment 4 bases; nucleotides outside the gene matches: 10. Per the germline V gene, CDR1 is MDHEN and CDR2 is SYDVKM.

The sample holds many counts of this clonotype. The gene calls are TRBV12-3 or TRBV12-4 and TRBJ2-1; D remains ambiguous. The CDR3 consists of 12 residues. V lost 6 bases, J lost 8 bases, and 11 bases lay in between. The CDR3 reads CASRPGTHEQFF. DNA for the CDR3: TGTGCCAGCAGGCCGGGCACGCATGAGCAGTTCTTC.

Concerning this clonotype: This may be a read error: a much more frequent sequence differs by one nucleotide. The chain combines TRBV18 with TRBJ2-2, with D perhaps TRBD2 (6 bases). The V end was cut by 6 bases, the J end by 2 bases, with 16 bases between. This CDR3 is 16 amino acids long. The germline V gene encodes CDR1 KGHSH and CDR2 LQKENI. The CDR3 DNA follows: TGTGCCAGCTCCCACCTGGGAGGATTAAACACCGGGGAGCTGTTTTTT. Protein product: CASSHLGGLNTGELFF.

This clonotype was seen repeatedly, ten times or more. This rearrangement joins TRBV7-2 to TRBJ2-3; TRBD1 agrees at 10 bases. CDR1 and CDR2 from the germline V gene are SGHTA and FQGNSA. V was pared by 3 bases and J by 3 bases, with 6 bases of the junction left unmatched. The CDR3 has 16 amino acids. Here the CDR3 reads CASSFEGQGRTDTQYF. CDR3 nucleotides: TGTGCCAGCAGCTTCGAGGGACAGGGGAGGACAGATACGCAGTATTTT.

This clonotype was observed many times. The chain has TRBV7-8 and TRBJ2-7, with D uncertain. Germline V gives CDR1 SGHVS, CDR2 FQNEAQ. This CDR3 contains 11 residues. V lost 0 bases and J 6 bases, leaving 3 bases between the germline ends. CDR3 loop: CASSLALEQYF. CDR3 nucleotides: TGTGCCAGCAGCTTAGCGCTCGAGCAGTACTTC.

This chain links TRBV4-1 with TRBJ2-2, with D possibly TRBD2 on 5 matching bases. CDR1 is MGHRA and CDR2 is YSYEKL in the germline V gene. The V and J ends lost 1 base and 9 bases respectively, with 15 bases between them. CDR3 length: 15 residues. The CDR3 loop is CASSQGQLTRRELFF. The CDR3 DNA is TGCGCCAGCAGCCAAGGGCAGCTTACTAGGAGGGAGCTGTTTTTT.

This clonotype turned up a few times. The rearrangement uses TRBV14 and TRBJ2-2; the D is unclear. The CDR3 length is 14 residues. Germline CDR1 SGHDN, CDR2 FVKESK. Between the trimmed V and J ends, which lost 4 bases and 6 bases, there was a span of 12 bases. In DNA form, the CDR3 reads TGTGCCAGCAGCCGTATTAACCTCCCCGGGGAGCTGTTTTTT. This codes for CASSRINLPGELFF.

This clonotype has at least ten counts. The genes are TRBV10-3 and TRBJ2-2, with unresolved D. V lost 10 bases to trimming and J lost 4 bases, with 7 bases between them. Germline-derived CDR1 and CDR2 are ENHRY and SYGVKD. The CDR3 extends over 11 amino acids. The chain's CDR3 is CATTGTGELFF. CDR3 DNA sequence: TGTGCCACCACGGGCACCGGGGAGCTGTTTTTT.

V gene TRBV2 combines with J gene TRBJ2-3; 13 nucleotides agree with TRBD2. J gave up 8 bases and V 2 bases, and 7 bases lay outside the gene matches. Germline V gives CDR1 SNHLY, CDR2 FYNNEI. CDR3 length equals 16 residues. CDR3 DNA sequence: TGTGCCAGCAGTGAACCACTAGCGGGGGGGATAGTTACGCAGTATTTT. Translation gives CASSEPLAGGIVTQYF.

This clonotype was seen ten or more times. This rearrangement joins TRBV7-2 to TRBJ1-2, with 11 bases lining up with TRBD1. This CDR3 region has 14 residues. Trimming took 5 bases from V and 11 from J; bases not matched to a gene: 10. CDR1 is SGHTA and CDR2 is FQGNSA in the germline V gene. CDR3 amino acids: CASSPSRTGGVYTF. DNA of the CDR3: TGTGCCAGCAGCCCCAGCCGGACAGGGGGCGTTTACACCTTC.

This clonotype appeared many times. This chain connects TRBV3-1 to TRBJ2-1; D might be TRBD2 (5 bases). The CDR3 runs 12 residues. V was trimmed by 10 bases and J by 4 bases, leaving 11 bases between them. Germline values: CDR1 LGHDT, CDR2 YNNKEL (reference sequence). The CDR3 DNA is TGTGCCACGCGGACTGGTTACAATGAGCAGTTCTTC. Protein: CATRTGYNEQFF.

This clonotype was found many times. V usage is TRBV29-1 and J usage is TRBJ2-3; D not resolved. V lost 7 bases and J lost 5, with 13 bases in between. The CDR3 has 12 residues. Germline CDR1 is SQVTM and CDR2 is ANQGSEA. CDR3 sequence: CSGRALGDTQYF. Here the CDR3 DNA reads TGCAGCGGCCGGGCCTTGGGAGATACGCAGTATTTT.

This clonotype was picked up many times. The CDR3 bases are TGTGCCAGCAGCCCGGGACAGCGAGCCTACGAGCAGTACTTC. It is translated as CASSPGQRAYEQYF. This chain links TRBV11-1 with TRBJ2-7, with TRBD1 matching 7 bases. Germline V gene sequence: CDR1 SGHAT, CDR2 FQDESV (reference sequence). The CDR3 covers 14 residues. The ends lost 5 bases at V and 2 bases at J; junction bases unmatched: 6.

There are many counts of this clonotype. CDR3 amino acids: CASSFNAGGVGELFF. As DNA, the CDR3 is TGTGCCAGCAGTTTTAACGCGGGAGGCGTCGGGGAGCTGTTTTTT. V gene TRBV27 combines with J gene TRBJ2-2; TRBD2 matches 8 bases. After removal of 3 bases from V and 7 bases from J, the junction contained 7 bases not matched to a gene. The CDR3 has 15 residues. Per the germline V gene, CDR1 is MNHEY and CDR2 is SMNVEV (reference sequence).

This clonotype was seen repeatedly, ten times or more. The CDR3 DNA sequence: TGTGCCAGCAGCGTAGGCGACGGGAGTACCTACGAGCAGTACTTC. This codes for CASSVGDGSTYEQYF. This rearrangement joins TRBV9 to TRBJ2-7, with a weak D call TRBD2 (6 bases). V dropped 0 bases and J dropped 2 bases, with 12 bases sitting between them. CDR3 length: 15 amino acids. Germline V lookup: CDR1 SGDLS, CDR2 YYNGEE.

This clonotype was observed a single time. V gene TRBV6-5 combines with J gene TRBJ1-2; weak D call: TRBD1 (6 bases). V lost 6 bases, J lost 4 bases, and 18 bases lay in between. Germline lookup yields CDR1 MNHEY and CDR2 SVGAGI. CDR3 length equals 15 residues. CDR3 loop: CASSLKGGSPYGYTF. As DNA, the CDR3 is TGTGCCAGCAGCCTCAAAGGGGGATCTCCCTATGGCTACACCTTC.

The sample holds many counts of this clonotype. The V call is TRBV20-1, the J call TRBJ1-2; the D is unclear. The CDR3 length is 11 residues. V dropped 6 bases and J dropped 10 bases, with 15 bases sitting between them. Germline CDR1 DFQATT, CDR2 SNEGSKA (reference sequence). The CDR3 sequence: CSAPGGGVYTF. For the CDR3, the DNA is TGCAGTGCCCCGGGCGGTGGAGTCTACACCTTC.

This clonotype was picked up a small number of times. The J gene is TRBJ2-3, the V gene TRBV12-3 or TRBV12-4; 8 bases are shared with TRBD2. The CDR3 consists of 15 residues. The trim removed 7 bases at V and 4 bases at J, leaving 10 bases unmatched. The CDR3 spells CASTLSELAADTQYF. The CDR3, as DNA: TGTGCCAGCACCCTTTCGGAACTAGCGGCAGATACGCAGTATTTT.

This clonotype was counted at least ten times. The chain couples TRBV20-1 to TRBJ2-3, with D hard to call. CDR3 length equals 14 residues. V lost 0 bases, J lost 2 bases, and 9 bases lay in between. The germline V gene has CDR1 DFQATT and CDR2 SNEGSKA (reference sequence). CDR3: CSARDGRHTDTQYF. CDR3 bases: TGCAGTGCTAGAGATGGTAGACACACAGATACGCAGTATTTT.

Many counts were recorded for this clonotype. The chain joins TRBV11-1 to TRBJ2-1, with TRBD2 matching over 8 bases. The junction had 4 bases not matched to a gene; V was cut back by 0 bases and J by 0 bases. Looked up from germline, CDR1 is SGHAT and CDR2 is FQDESV (reference sequence). CDR3 size: 17 residues. The CDR3 sequence is CASSLAGRVSSYNEQFF. The CDR3 region has the DNA TGTGCCAGCAGCTTAGCCGGGAGGGTTAGCTCCTACAATGAGCAGTTCTTC.